The source of this TCR beta chain is a study of CD8+ T cells in alopecia areata (dated by TCRdb to between 2018 and 2020). In the study overall: The treated patients took part in an open-label pilot trial in which moderate-to-severe alopecia areata was treated with oral tofacitinib at 5 to 10 mg twice daily. Tofacitinib was given for 6 to 18 months, followed by 6 months of follow-up off drug to assess delayed response and recurrence. Disease severity in treated patients was measured with the SALT score, which quantifies the percentage of affected scalp surface area. To study T cell clonal expansion in alopecia areata, the researchers applied high-throughput TCRbeta sequencing to both the C3H/HeJ mouse model and human patients. In humans, TCRbeta sequencing was performed on scalp tissue and on sorted CD4+ and CD8+ peripheral blood T cells from healthy controls and from patients with patchy or totalis/universalis alopecia areata. Tofacitinib-treated patients had biopsies at baseline and at 4 and 24 weeks of treatment, with a later scalp biopsy in several patients. Scalp clonality was compared among normal scalp (n=4), patchy alopecia areata scalp (n=8), and alopecia totalis/universalis scalp (n=8). RNA was extracted with the PAXgene miRNA kit for fixed scalp, the miRNeasy kit for PBMCs, and the RNeasy kit for mouse skin. Amplification of TCRbeta CDR3 regions was done by immunoSEQ multiplex PCR using 35 Vbeta forward primers and 13 Jbeta reverse primers. Overall study results and their limits: TCR sequences shared between patients were less clear than in mice, possibly partly because of HLA diversity in the patient population. Scalp TCR repertoire analysis is complicated because resident alphabeta T cells in normal human skin are also sequenced, whereas mouse skin is dominated by gammadelta T cells. Compared with normal scalp, lesional scalp had higher clonality and more expanded CD8+ clones, particularly in alopecia totalis/universalis, a pattern that suggests antigenic drive. The treated cohort was small, with a single nonresponder, so links between baseline CD8+ expansion and response need larger studies. Tofacitinib significantly lowered scalp clonality and the number of expanded CD8+ clones among the top 100 scalp clones. During tofacitinib treatment, many expanded lesional clones stuck around in both scalp and blood, and this persistence may partly explain why relapse happens after treatment is stopped.

From the cysteine through the phenylalanine, the CDR3 covers 13 amino acids. Left in the record is the CDR3 DNA by itself, 39 bases read in frame from the first base. Reading the germline V gene gives CDR1 SQVTM and CDR2 ANQGSEA. V trim: 4 bases; J trim: 2 bases; unmatched bases: 2. Preparation of the library involved the immunoSEQ multiplex PCR assay. RNA was extracted from all samples and reverse transcribed into cDNA, which served as template for TCR sequencing. First-strand cDNA was synthesized with SuperScript III using a 2:1 mix of oligo-dT and random hexamers. A synthetic immune receptor repertoire was used to gauge amplification bias, and whatever bias remained was removed computationally. Under the source paper's analysis protocol: Raw reads were preprocessed to remove errors, and CDR3 was defined according to IMGT conventions as the region from the conserved cysteine to phenylalanine. To get clonality, Shannon entropy was normalized by log2 of the number of productive unique TCRs and the result was subtracted from 1. CD4 or CD8 identity of scalp clones was inferred by cross-referencing scalp TCRbeta sequences with sorted blood CD4 and CD8 repertoires. TCRdb took over this immuneACCESS table, retaining in-frame rearrangements with V and J assigned. Such tables are incomplete; in checked studies, under half of the missing clones stem from an unresolved V gene, and the remainder is unexplained. The DNA was the basis for D and trimming; V, J and clone size are from that table. This sample gives fewer than 250,000 clones in total; approximately 56% of them show up just once. Of the sample, approximately 0.7% is held by the ten largest clones.

In light of the paper, this sample's time point label describes: more than three weeks on oral tofacitinib. The meaning of the sample's treatment or condition label: oral pan-JAK inhibitor, 5-10 mg twice daily. Lesional scalp punch biopsies and peripheral blood were obtained from alopecia areata patients. PBMCs were isolated by density centrifugation and stained for CD3, CD4 and CD8, and CD4+ and CD8+ T cells were sorted on a FACSAria. On this clone itself: There is no known antigen for this receptor. There are no base qualities to consult, and no much larger clone falls within one base.

The TCR comes from a human donor with alopecia areata. This sequence uses TRBV29-1 and TRBJ1-3; 7 bases in the junction line up with TRBD1. Sequenced here: CD4+ T cells sorted from blood, sampled at week 4, from a patient treated with tofacitinib. The CDR3 protein is CSVAGQTGNTIYF. The nucleotide sequence is given as TGCAGCGTTGCGGGACAGACTGGAAACACCATATATTTT.